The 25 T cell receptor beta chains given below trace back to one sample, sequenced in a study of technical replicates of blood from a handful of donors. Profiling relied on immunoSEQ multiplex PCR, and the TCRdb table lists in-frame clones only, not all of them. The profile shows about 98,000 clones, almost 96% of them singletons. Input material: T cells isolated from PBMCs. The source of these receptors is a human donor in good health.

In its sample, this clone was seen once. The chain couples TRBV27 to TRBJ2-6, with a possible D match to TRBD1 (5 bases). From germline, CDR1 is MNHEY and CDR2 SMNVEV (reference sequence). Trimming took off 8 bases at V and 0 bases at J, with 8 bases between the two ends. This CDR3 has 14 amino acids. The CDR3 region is CASRQYSGANVLTF. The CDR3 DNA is TGTGCCAGCCGACAGTACTCTGGGGCCAACGTCCTGACTTTC.

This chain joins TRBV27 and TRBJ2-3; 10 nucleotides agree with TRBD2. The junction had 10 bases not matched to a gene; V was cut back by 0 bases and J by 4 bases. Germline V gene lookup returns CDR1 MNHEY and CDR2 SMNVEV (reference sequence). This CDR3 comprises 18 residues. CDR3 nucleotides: TGTGCCAGCAGTTTATCGATAATGAGCGGGAGGGGCCCAGATACGCAGTATTTT. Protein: CASSLSIMSGRGPDTQYF.

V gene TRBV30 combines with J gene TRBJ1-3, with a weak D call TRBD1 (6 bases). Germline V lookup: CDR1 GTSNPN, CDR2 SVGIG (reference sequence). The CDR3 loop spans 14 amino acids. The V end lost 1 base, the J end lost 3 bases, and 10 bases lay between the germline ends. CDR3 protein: CAWSGQGNGNTIYF. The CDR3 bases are TGTGCCTGGAGTGGTCAGGGGAATGGAAACACCATATATTTT.

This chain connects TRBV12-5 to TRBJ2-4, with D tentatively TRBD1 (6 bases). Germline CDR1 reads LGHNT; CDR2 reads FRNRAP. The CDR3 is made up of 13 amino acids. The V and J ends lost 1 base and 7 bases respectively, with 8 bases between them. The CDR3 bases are TGTGCTAGTGGTTTGGCAGGGGTGAACATTCAGTACTTC. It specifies CASGLAGVNIQYF.

The CDR3 coding sequence is TGTGCCAGCAGTGGGATGCGAGGGGGTGATACTGAAGCTTTCTTT. Protein sequence: CASSGMRGGDTEAFF. This chain connects TRBV25-1 to TRBJ1-1, with D possibly matching TRBD1 (6 bases). The length of the CDR3 is 15 residues. Germline values: CDR1 MGHDK, CDR2 SYGVNS. The V and J ends lost 4 bases and 5 bases respectively, with 17 bases between them.

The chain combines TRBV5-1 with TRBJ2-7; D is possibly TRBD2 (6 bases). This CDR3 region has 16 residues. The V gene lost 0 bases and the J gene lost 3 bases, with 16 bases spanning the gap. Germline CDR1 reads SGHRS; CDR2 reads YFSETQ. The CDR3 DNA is TGCGCCAGCAGCTTGGGTACCGGGTCGGGAGTCTACGAGCAGTACTTC. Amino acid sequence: CASSLGTGSGVYEQYF.

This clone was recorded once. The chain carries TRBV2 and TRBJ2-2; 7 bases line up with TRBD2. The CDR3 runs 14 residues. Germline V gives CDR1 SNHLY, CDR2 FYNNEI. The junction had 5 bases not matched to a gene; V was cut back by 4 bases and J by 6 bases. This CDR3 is CASSGLAGAGELFF. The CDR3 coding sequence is TGTGCCAGCAGTGGACTAGCTGGGGCCGGGGAGCTGTTTTTT.

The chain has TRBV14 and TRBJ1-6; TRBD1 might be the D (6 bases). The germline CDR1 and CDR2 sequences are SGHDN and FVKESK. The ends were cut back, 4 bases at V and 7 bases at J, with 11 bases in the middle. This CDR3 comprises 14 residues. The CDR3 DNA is TGTGCCAGCAGCCTTCGGACAGAAAATTCACCCCTCCACTTT. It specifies CASSLRTENSPLHF.

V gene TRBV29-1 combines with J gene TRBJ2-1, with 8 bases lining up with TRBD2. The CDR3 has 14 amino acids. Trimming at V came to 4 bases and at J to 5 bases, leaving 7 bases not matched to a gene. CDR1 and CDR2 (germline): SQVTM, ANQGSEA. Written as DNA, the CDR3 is TGCAGCGTTGTCCCTAGCGGGCGGCACAATGAGCAGTTCTTC. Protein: CSVVPSGRHNEQFF.

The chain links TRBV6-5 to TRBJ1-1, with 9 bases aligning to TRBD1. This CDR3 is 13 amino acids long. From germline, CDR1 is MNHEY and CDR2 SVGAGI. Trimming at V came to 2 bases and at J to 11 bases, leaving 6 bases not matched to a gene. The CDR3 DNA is TGTGCCAGCAGTTACATCTCCGGGACAGGGGCTTTCTTT. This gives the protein CASSYISGTGAFF.

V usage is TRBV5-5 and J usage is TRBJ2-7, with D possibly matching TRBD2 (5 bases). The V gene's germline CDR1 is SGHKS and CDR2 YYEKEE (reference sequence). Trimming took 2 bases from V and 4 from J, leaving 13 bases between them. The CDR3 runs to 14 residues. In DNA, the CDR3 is TGTGCCAGCAGCTTCGGGGATAGACCTTACGAGCAGTACTTC. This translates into CASSFGDRPYEQYF.

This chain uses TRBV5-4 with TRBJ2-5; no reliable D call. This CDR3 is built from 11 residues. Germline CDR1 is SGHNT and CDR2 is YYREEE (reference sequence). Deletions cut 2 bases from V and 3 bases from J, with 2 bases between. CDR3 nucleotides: TGTGCCAGCAGCTTTAAAGAGACCCAGTACTTC. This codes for CASSFKETQYF.

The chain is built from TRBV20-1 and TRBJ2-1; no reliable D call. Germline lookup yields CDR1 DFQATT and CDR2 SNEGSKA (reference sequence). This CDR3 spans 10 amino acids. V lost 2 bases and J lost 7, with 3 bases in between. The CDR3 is CSARSNEQFF. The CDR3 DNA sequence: TGCAGTGCTAGATCAAATGAGCAGTTCTTC.

The CDR3 sequence is CASSATTSGVYEQYF. CDR3 sequence (DNA): TGTGCCAGCAGCGCTACGACTAGCGGAGTCTACGAGCAGTACTTC. V is TRBV5-4 and J is TRBJ2-7; TRBD2 matches at 9 bases. CDR1 SGHNT and CDR2 YYREEE come from the germline V gene (reference sequence). The CDR3 covers 15 residues. J was trimmed by 3 bases and V by 4 bases; bases with no gene match: 8.

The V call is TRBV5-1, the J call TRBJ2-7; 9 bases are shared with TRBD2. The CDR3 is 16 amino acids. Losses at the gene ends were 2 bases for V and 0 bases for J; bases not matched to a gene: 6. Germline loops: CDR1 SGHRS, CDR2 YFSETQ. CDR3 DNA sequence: TGCGCCAGCAGCTTCACTAGCGGGTCTAGCTCCTACGAGCAGTACTTC. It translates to CASSFTSGSSSYEQYF.

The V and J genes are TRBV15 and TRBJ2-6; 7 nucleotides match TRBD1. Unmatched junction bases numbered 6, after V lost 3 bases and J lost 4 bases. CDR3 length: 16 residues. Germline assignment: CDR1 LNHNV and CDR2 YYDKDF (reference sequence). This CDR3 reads CATSRPTGTGANVLTF. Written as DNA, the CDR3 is TGTGCCACCAGCAGGCCGACAGGGACCGGGGCCAACGTCCTGACTTTC.

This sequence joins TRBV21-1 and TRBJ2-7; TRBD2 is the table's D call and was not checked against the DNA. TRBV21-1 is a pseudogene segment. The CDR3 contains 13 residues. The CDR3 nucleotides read TGTGCCAGCAGCAAAGAAGTCCGGTACGAGCAGTACTTC. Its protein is CASSKEVRYEQYF.

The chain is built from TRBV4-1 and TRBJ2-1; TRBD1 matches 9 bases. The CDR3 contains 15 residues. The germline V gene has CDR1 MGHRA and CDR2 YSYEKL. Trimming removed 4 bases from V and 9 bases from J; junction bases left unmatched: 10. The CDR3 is CASSLIVGQGIEQFF. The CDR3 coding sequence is TGCGCCAGCAGCCTGATTGTGGGACAGGGTATTGAGCAGTTCTTC.

DNA for the CDR3: TGTGCCAGCAGCCATGGTAACAGGGCCGGGGCCAACGTCCTGACTTTC. Its translation: CASSHGNRAGANVLTF. The gene calls are TRBV27 and TRBJ2-6; D may be TRBD1 (6 bases). The CDR3 length is 16 residues. CDR1 is MNHEY, CDR2 SMNVEV, per germline (reference sequence). The V gene lost 6 bases and the J gene lost 4 bases, with 16 bases spanning the gap.

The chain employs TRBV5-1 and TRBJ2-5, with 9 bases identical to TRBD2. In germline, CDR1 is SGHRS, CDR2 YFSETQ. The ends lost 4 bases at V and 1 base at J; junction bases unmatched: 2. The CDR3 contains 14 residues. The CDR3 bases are TGCGCCAGCAGCGGTAGCGGGGGCCAAGAGACCCAGTACTTC. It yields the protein CASSGSGGQETQYF. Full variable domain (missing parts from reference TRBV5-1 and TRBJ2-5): KAGVTQTPRYLIKTRGQQVTLSCSPISGHRSVSWYQQTPGQGLQFLFEYFSETQRNKGNFPGRFSGRQFSNSRSEMNVSTLELGDSALYLCASSGSGGQETQYFGPGTRLLVL.

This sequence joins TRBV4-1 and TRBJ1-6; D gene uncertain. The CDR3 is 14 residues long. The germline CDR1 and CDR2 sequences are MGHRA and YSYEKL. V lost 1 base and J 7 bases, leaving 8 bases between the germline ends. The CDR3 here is CASSQVMRNSPLHF. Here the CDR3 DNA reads TGCGCCAGCAGCCAAGTAATGAGAAATTCACCCCTCCACTTT.

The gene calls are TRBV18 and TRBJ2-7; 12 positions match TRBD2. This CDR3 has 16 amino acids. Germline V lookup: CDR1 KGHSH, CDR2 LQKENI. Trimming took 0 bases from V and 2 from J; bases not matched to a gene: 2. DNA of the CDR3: TGTGCCAGCTCACCACCCGGACTAGCGGGGACCTACGAGCAGTACTTC. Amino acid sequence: CASSPPGLAGTYEQYF. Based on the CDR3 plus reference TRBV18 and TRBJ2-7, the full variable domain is NAGVMQNPRHLVRRRGQEARLRCSPMKGHSHVYWYRQLPEEGLKFMVYLQKENIIDESGMPKERFSAEFPKEGPSILRIQQVVRGDSAAYFCASSPPGLAGTYEQYFGPGTRLTVT.

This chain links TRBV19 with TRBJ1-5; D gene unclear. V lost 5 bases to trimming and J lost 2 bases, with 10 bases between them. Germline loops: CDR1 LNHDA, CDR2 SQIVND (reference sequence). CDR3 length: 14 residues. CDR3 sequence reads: CASSWSGGNQPQHF. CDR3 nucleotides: TGTGCCAGTAGTTGGTCCGGAGGCAATCAGCCCCAGCATTTT. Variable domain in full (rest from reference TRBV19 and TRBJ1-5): DGGITQSPKYLFRKEGQNVTLSCEQNLNHDAMYWYRQDPGQGLRLIYYSQIVNDFQKGDIAEGYSVSREKKESFPLTVTSAQKNPTAFYLCASSWSGGNQPQHFGDGTRLSIL.

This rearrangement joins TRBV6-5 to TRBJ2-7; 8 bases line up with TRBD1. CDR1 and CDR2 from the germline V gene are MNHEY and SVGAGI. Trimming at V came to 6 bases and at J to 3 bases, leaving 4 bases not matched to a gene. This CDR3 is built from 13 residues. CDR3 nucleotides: TGTGCCAGCAGCCCGGACAGGGACTACGAGCAGTACTTC. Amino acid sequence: CASSPDRDYEQYF.

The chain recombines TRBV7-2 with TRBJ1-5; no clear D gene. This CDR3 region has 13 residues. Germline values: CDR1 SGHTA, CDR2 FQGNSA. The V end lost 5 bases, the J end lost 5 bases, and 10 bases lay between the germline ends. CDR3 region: CASSVQRDQPQHF. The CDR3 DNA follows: TGTGCCAGCAGCGTCCAAAGAGATCAGCCCCAGCATTTT.